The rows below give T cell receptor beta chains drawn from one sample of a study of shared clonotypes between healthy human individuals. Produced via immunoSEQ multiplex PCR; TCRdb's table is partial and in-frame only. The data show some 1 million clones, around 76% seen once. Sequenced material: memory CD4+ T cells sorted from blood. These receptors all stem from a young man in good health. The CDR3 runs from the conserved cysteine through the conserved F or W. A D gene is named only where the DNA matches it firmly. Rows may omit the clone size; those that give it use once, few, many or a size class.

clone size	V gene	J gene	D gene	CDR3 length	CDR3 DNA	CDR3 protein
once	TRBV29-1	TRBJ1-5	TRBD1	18	TGCAGCGCCCCACAGCGGGACAGGGCTCTTGATAGCAATCAGCCCCAGCATTTT	CSAPQRDRALDSNQPQHF
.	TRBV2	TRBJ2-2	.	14	TGTGCCAGCAGTCGTCACGGCACCACCGGGGAGCTGTTTTTT	CASSRHGTTGELFF
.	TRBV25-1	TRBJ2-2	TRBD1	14	TGTGCCAGCTCCCGGGACAGCCACACCGGGGAGCTGTTTTTT	CASSRDSHTGELFF
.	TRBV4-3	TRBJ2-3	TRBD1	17	TGCGCCAGCAGCCAAGGGTTCTATGTAGGGGGCGCAGATACGCAGTATTTT	CASSQGFYVGGADTQYF
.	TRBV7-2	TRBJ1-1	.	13	TGTGCCAGCAGCAGACAGGAAAACACTGAAGCTTTCTTT	CASSRQENTEAFF
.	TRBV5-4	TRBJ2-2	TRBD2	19	TGTGCCAGCAGCTTGGGCGGGACTAGCGGGCCCGCGAACACCGGGGAGCTGTTTTTT	CASSLGGTSGPANTGELFF
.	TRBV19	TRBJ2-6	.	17	TGTGCCAGTAGTATAGTTGGGGCAGGCTCTGGGGCCAACGTCCTGACTTTC	CASSIVGAGSGANVLTF
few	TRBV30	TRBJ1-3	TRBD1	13	TGTGCCTGGAGTGTACAGGGGAAAAACACCATATATTTT	CAWSVQGKNTIYF
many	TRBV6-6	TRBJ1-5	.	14	TGTGCCAGCAGCCCGTATAAGGACAACGAGCCCCAGCATTTT	CASSPYKDNEPQHF
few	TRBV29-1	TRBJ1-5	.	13	TGCAGCGTTGAATACGCTAACAATCAGCCCCAGCATTTT	CSVEYANNQPQHF
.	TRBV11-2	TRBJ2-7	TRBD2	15	TGTGCCAGCAGCTCGACTAGCGGGCGCTCCTACGAGCAGTACTTC	CASSSTSGRSYEQYF
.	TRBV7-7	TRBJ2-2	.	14	TGTGCTAGCAGCCCCGGTCCTTACACCGGGGAGCTGTTTTTT	CASSPGPYTGELFF
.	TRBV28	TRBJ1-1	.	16	TGTGCCAGCACCTCTCAGGCTGCCGGGGTGAACACTGAAGCTTTCTTT	CASTSQAAGVNTEAFF
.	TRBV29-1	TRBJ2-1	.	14	TGCAGCGTTGGATACGGGGGCTCCTACAATGAGCAGTTCTTC	CSVGYGGSYNEQFF
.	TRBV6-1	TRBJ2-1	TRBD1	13	TGTGCCAGCAGCAGGGAGACAGGGTATGAGCAGTTCTTC	CASSRETGYEQFF
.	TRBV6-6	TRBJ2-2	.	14	TGTGCCAGCAGTTCCGCGGTGAACACCGGGGAGCTGTTTTTT	CASSSAVNTGELFF
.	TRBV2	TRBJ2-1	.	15	TGTGCCAGCAGTGAAGCTAACTGGGTGAGTGATGAGCAGTTCTTC	CASSEANWVSDEQFF
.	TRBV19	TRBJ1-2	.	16	TGTGCCAGTAGTACCTCACCGGGGGGGCGCTTCTATGGCTACACCTTC	CASSTSPGGRFYGYTF
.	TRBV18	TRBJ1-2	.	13	TGTGCCAGCTCACCTTCCCCCGTCTATGGCTACACCTTC	CASSPSPVYGYTF
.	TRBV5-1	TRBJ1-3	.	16	TGCGCCAGCAGCTTGCAGGGGCCTCTCTCTGGAAACACCATATATTTT	CASSLQGPLSGNTIYF
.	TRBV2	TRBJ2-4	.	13	TGTGCCAGCAGGAGCTCAGCAGCAACCATTCAGTACTTC	CASRSSAATIQYF
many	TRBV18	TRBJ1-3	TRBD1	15	TGTGCCAGCTCACCGCAGGCAGGGGGCGAAAACACCATATATTTT	CASSPQAGGENTIYF
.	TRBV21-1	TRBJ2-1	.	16	TGTGCCAGCAGCAAAATGGTTGGGAGCTCCTACAATGAGCAGTTCTTC	CASSKMVGSSYNEQFF
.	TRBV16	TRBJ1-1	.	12	TGTGCCAGCTCTTCGAGGGGCACTGAAGCTTTCTTT	CASSSRGTEAFF
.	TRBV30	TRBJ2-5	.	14	TGTGCCTCGCTTGAAATCGTGGGGCAAGAGACCCAGTACTTC	CASLEIVGQETQYF
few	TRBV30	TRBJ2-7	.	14	TGTGCCTGGAGTAAAGGGCCGCGGACCTACGAGCAGTACTTC	CAWSKGPRTYEQYF
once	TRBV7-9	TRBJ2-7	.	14	TGTGCCAGCAGCTTAGGTCCCAACTCCTACGAGCAGTACTTC	CASSLGPNSYEQYF
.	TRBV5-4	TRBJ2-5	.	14	TGTGCCAGCAGCATGACAGGCCCGGTGGAGACCCAGTACTTC	CASSMTGPVETQYF
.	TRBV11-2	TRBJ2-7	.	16	TGTGCCAGCAGCTTATCTTGGGCTACGAGCTCCTACGAGCAGTACTTC	CASSLSWATSSYEQYF
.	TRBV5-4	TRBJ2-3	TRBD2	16	TGTGCCAGCAGCTTGGAGGCTAGCGGGAGTACAGATACGCAGTATTTT	CASSLEASGSTDTQYF
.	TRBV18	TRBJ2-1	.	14	TGTGCCAGCTCACCTAAGAGCTCCTACAATGAGCAGTTCTTC	CASSPKSSYNEQFF
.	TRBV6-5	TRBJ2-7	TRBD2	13	TGTGCCATTGGGACTAGCGGGAGACACGAGCAGTACTTC	CAIGTSGRHEQYF
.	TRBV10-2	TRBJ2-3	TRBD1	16	TGCGCCAGCAGACTCGGGGACAGGGGGCTTACAGATACGCAGTATTTT	CASRLGDRGLTDTQYF
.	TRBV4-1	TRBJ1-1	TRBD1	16	TGCGCCAGCAGCCTACACATCGGGACAGGGGACACTGAAGCTTTCTTT	CASSLHIGTGDTEAFF
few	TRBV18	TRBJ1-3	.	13	TGTGCCAGCTCACCAGGGTTTGGAAACACCATATATTTT	CASSPGFGNTIYF
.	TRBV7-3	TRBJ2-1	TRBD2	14	TGTGCCAGCAGCCCCGGACTAGCCTACAATGAGCAGTTCTTC	CASSPGLAYNEQFF
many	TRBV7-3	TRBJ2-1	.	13	TGTGCCAGCAGCCCTACAGGGAAGACCAAGCAGTTCTTC	CASSPTGKTKQFF
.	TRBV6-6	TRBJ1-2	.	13	TGTGCCAGCAGTTACTCAACAGTGTATGGCTACACCTTC	CASSYSTVYGYTF
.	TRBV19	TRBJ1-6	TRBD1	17	TGTGCCAGTAGCGTTCTTACCCCGGGACAGGGGAATTCACCCCTCCACTTT	CASSVLTPGQGNSPLHF
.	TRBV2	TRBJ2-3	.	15	TGTGCCAGCAGTGGGGCGGGGCTTAGGGCAGATACGCAGTATTTT	CASSGAGLRADTQYF
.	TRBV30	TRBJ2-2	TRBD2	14	TGTGCCTCCGCTAGCGGGAGTGCCACCGGGGAGCTGTTTTTT	CASASGSATGELFF